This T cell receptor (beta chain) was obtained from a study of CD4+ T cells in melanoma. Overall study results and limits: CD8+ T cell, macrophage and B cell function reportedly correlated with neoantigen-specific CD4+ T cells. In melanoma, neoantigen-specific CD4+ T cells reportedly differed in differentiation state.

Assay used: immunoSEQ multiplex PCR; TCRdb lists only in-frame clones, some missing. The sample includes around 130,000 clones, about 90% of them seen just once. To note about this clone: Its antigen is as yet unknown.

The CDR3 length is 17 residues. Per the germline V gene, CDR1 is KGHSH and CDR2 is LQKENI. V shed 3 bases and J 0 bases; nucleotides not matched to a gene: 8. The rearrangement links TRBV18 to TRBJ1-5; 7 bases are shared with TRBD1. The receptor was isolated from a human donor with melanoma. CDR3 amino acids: CASSPVGTANSNQPQHF. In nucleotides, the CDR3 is TGTGCCAGCTCACCGGTTGGGACAGCAAATAGCAATCAGCCCCAGCATTTT.